The 22 T cell receptor beta chains given below trace back to one sample, sequenced in a study of regulatory T cells in long-lasting Graves disease. CDR3-region Arm-PCR and iRepertoire HTBI primers produced the TCR beta libraries. Via MiXCR, TCRdb re-called the multiplex PCR reads, giving one row per CDR3 protein. Of 450,000 or so distinct CDR3 sequences in the sample, around a fifth are singletons; the top ten hold around 13%. Sample time point: persistent/refractory GD, antithyroid drugs over 5 years with positive TRAb. PBMCs were the source of the RNA used for TCR sequencing. The sample consisted of peripheral blood mononuclear cells (PBMCs), taken when the disease was refractory, from a patient treated with antithyroid drugs. All receptors come from a female donor with Graves disease.

There are many counts of this clonotype. CDR3 protein: CASVRGVEGELFF. As DNA, the CDR3 is TGTGCCAGCGTTAGAGGGGTCGAGGGGGAGCTGTTTTTT. The chain combines TRBV6-1 with TRBJ2-2; D may be TRBD1 or TRBD2 (5 bases each). Germline-derived CDR1 and CDR2 are MNHNS and SASEGT. This CDR3 comprises 13 residues. V gave up 8 bases and J gave up 8 bases, with 15 bases separating them.

This chain joins TRBV20-1 and TRBJ1-2; tentatively, D is TRBD1 (5 bases). The germline V and J ends were trimmed by 4 bases and 0 bases, with 15 bases remaining between them. CDR1 and CDR2 (germline): DFQATT, SNEGSKA (reference sequence). The CDR3 is 15 amino acids. CDR3 amino acids: CSAIEGAASNYGYTF. For the CDR3, the DNA is TGCAGTGCTATTGAAGGGGCAGCCTCTAACTATGGCTACACCTTC.

The count of this clonotype is one. A much larger clone sits a single nucleotide away, making a read error possible. The chain recombines TRBV13 with TRBJ1-2; 8 nucleotides agree with TRBD1. The CDR3 is 15 residues long. The germline gives CDR1 PRHDT, CDR2 FYEKMQ (reference sequence). Trimming removed 0 bases from V and 12 bases from J; junction bases left unmatched: 12. The CDR3 region is CASSLGQDRETGHTF. The CDR3 DNA sequence: TGTGCCAGCAGCTTAGGACAGGACAGGGAAACCGGCCACACCTTC.

This clonotype was counted a few times. The V and J genes are TRBV25-1 and TRBJ2-6; TRBD1 aligns across 8 bases. Germline V gives CDR1 MGHDK, CDR2 SYGVNS. The CDR3 length is 19 residues. V was clipped by 5 bases and J by 4 bases; unmatched bases: 16. CDR3 DNA: TGTGCCAGCAGTACCACCCCTCAGGGGGCGAGGCCCGGGGCCAACGTCCTGACTTTC. Translating it yields CASSTTPQGARPGANVLTF.

In its sample, this clonotype was seen a few times. The CDR3 protein is CSASPGGDYGYTF. In nucleotides, the CDR3 is TGCAGTGCTTCCCCCGGAGGGGACTATGGCTACACCTTC. V usage is TRBV20-1 and J usage is TRBJ1-2; D is possibly TRBD1 (5 bases). The germline gives CDR1 DFQATT, CDR2 SNEGSKA (reference sequence). The CDR3 loop spans 13 amino acids. Trimming left V 5 bases short and J 3 bases short, with 13 bases between.

V gene TRBV5-1 combines with J gene TRBJ2-5, with D perhaps matching TRBD1 (6 bases). This CDR3 is built from 14 residues. V was trimmed by 2 bases and J by 5 bases, leaving 13 bases between them. The germline gives CDR1 SGHRS, CDR2 YFSETQ. The CDR3 bases are TGCGCCAGCAGCTTCGGAACAGGGTTGGAGACCCAGTACTTC. This sequence encodes CASSFGTGLETQYF.

This clonotype was recorded a few times. This rearrangement joins TRBV20-1 to TRBJ2-5, with no clear D. CDR3 size: 14 residues. V gave up 5 bases and J gave up 7 bases, with 20 bases separating them. Germline V gene lookup returns CDR1 DFQATT and CDR2 SNEGSKA (reference sequence). The CDR3: CSAGGRSDKGTQYF. In nucleotides, the CDR3 is TGCAGTGCTGGCGGACGGTCCGATAAGGGGACCCAGTACTTC.

Concerning this clonotype: At one boundary the junction diverges from the germline segment, which might be a read error. The rearrangement uses TRBV9 and TRBJ1-1; D is uncertain. The CDR3 is made up of 13 amino acids. The germline V gene has CDR1 SGDLS and CDR2 YYNGEE. The CDR3 reads CASSVAGNTEASF. The CDR3 DNA sequence: TGTGCCAGCAGCGTAGCCGGGAACACTGAAGCTTCCTTT.

This clonotype was counted a few times. J is TRBJ2-7 and V is TRBV6-5; either TRBD1 or TRBD2 may fit D (5 bases each). Germline V lookup: CDR1 MNHEY, CDR2 SVGAGI. CDR3 size: 14 residues. The V end lost 2 bases, the J end lost 0 bases, and 8 bases lay between the germline ends. The CDR3 loop reads CASSYVRGSYEQYF. The CDR3 DNA follows: TGTGCCAGCAGTTACGTGAGGGGCTCCTACGAGCAGTACTTC.

This clonotype turned up a few times. The CDR3 coding sequence is TGTGCCAGCAGTTTATCCCGACTGGTCGTAAGCTCCTACGAGCAGTACTTC. Protein sequence: CASSLSRLVVSSYEQYF. The chain is built from TRBV27 and TRBJ2-7; D unclear. The CDR3 loop spans 17 amino acids. Trimming took 0 bases from V and 0 from J, leaving 15 bases between them. Germline V gives CDR1 MNHEY, CDR2 SMNVEV (reference sequence).

This clonotype has a handful of counts. The rearrangement uses TRBV3-1 and TRBJ2-5; 7 nucleotides line up with TRBD2. The germline V gene encodes CDR1 LGHDT and CDR2 YNNKEL (reference sequence). V was clipped by 4 bases and J by 5 bases; unmatched bases: 16. This CDR3 contains 17 residues. Here the CDR3 reads CASSRKGSSGLGETQYF. The CDR3 nucleotides are TGTGCCAGCAGCCGAAAGGGAAGTAGCGGGTTAGGGGAGACCCAGTACTTC.

This clonotype was counted at least ten times. The genes are TRBV12-3 or TRBV12-4 and TRBJ1-2; weak D call: TRBD1 (5 bases). Trimming shortened V by 4 bases and J by 6 bases, and 12 bases separated the two germline ends. CDR3 length: 13 amino acids. The CDR3 sequence is CASSSSRENGYTF. CDR3 nucleotides: TGTGCCAGCAGTTCCTCCAGGGAGAATGGCTACACCTTC.

This clonotype was counted at least ten times. The rearrangement uses TRBV29-1 and TRBJ2-5; 7 bases align to TRBD1. Germline loops: CDR1 SQVTM, CDR2 ANQGSEA. The CDR3 has 14 residues. V shed 6 bases, J shed 2 bases, and the junction held 9 bases outside the gene matches. In nucleotides, the CDR3 is TGCAGCGTCCGGGACAGAGTGGTTCAAGAGACCCAGTACTTC. Translated, it gives CSVRDRVVQETQYF.

This chain connects TRBV9 to TRBJ1-2; no clear D. Germline V lookup: CDR1 SGDLS, CDR2 YYNGEE. CDR3 length: 15 residues. The ends were cut back, 0 bases at V and 5 bases at J, with 14 bases in the middle. The CDR3 sequence is CASSVGTRFGYGYTF. The DNA of the CDR3 is TGTGCCAGCAGCGTAGGTACACGGTTCGGGTATGGCTACACCTTC.

V gene TRBV7-2 combines with J gene TRBJ1-6; the match to TRBD1 covers 9 bases. Germline CDR1 reads SGHTA; CDR2 reads FQGNSA. CDR3 length equals 16 residues. Trimming cost V 1 base and J 10 bases; bases outside gene matches: 8. The CDR3 here is CASSLVGGQGASPLHF. The CDR3 nucleotides read TGTGCCAGCAGCTTAGTTGGGGGACAGGGTGCCTCACCCCTCCACTTT.

Turning to this clonotype: Germline and junction disagree at one end, which may indicate a read error. This sequence joins TRBV7-9 and TRBJ2-7, with D uncertain. The CDR3 loop spans 13 amino acids. Germline V gene data show CDR1 as SEHNR and CDR2 as FQNEAQ (reference sequence). CDR3 bases: TGTGCCAGCAGCTTACCAAACTCCCACGAGCAGTACTTC. Amino acid sequence: CASSLPNSHEQYF.

The J gene is TRBJ2-2, the V gene TRBV2, with D maybe TRBD1 (6 bases). This CDR3 contains 13 residues. Germline assignment: CDR1 SNHLY and CDR2 FYNNEI. The V gene lost 5 bases and the J gene lost 7 bases, with 11 bases spanning the gap. The CDR3 loop reads CASSPRGFGELFF. CDR3 nucleotide sequence: TGTGCCAGCAGTCCCAGGGGATTCGGGGAGCTGTTTTTT.

The chain uses TRBV28 and TRBJ2-1; TRBD2 aligns across 11 bases. CDR1 is MDHEN and CDR2 is SYDVKM in the germline V gene. The CDR3 totals 16 residues. The junction had 5 bases not matched to a gene; V was cut back by 6 bases and J by 1 base. Here the CDR3 reads CASSAGTSGSYNEQFF. The CDR3 coding sequence is TGTGCCAGCAGCGCCGGGACTAGCGGTTCCTACAATGAGCAGTTCTTC.

This clonotype was detected only a few times. The CDR3 sequence: CASSVQGANIQYF. The CDR3, as DNA: TGTGCCAGCAGTGTCCAGGGGGCGAACATTCAGTACTTC. The rearrangement uses TRBV25-1 and TRBJ2-4, with 8 nucleotides matching TRBD1. Germline CDR1 and CDR2: MGHDK and SYGVNS. J gave up 7 bases and V 4 bases, and 3 bases lay outside the gene matches. The CDR3 sequence is 13 residues long.

This chain uses TRBV29-1 with TRBJ1-1, with TRBD1 as a possible D gene (6 bases). CDR1 and CDR2 (germline): SQVTM, ANQGSEA. Between the trimmed V and J ends, which lost 6 bases and 4 bases, there was a span of 21 bases. The CDR3 has 15 amino acids. CDR3 sequence reads: CSVFEGGGWATEAFF. For the CDR3, the DNA is TGCAGCGTCTTTGAAGGAGGGGGATGGGCCACTGAAGCTTTCTTT.

This clonotype has more than one count but fewer than ten. The V gene is TRBV6-2 or TRBV6-3, the J gene TRBJ2-7, with a weak D call TRBD1 (6 bases). Trimming stripped 2 bases from V and 7 bases from J, with 12 bases between. The CDR3 contains 13 residues. Germline V gene sequence: CDR1 MNHEY, CDR2 SVGEGT. This CDR3 reads CASSYLQGKEQYF. For the CDR3, the DNA is TGTGCCAGCAGTTACCTACAGGGTAAGGAGCAGTACTTC.

The table lists this clonotype with many counts. The V call is TRBV7-2, the J call TRBJ1-1, with D unresolved. The CDR3 has 12 residues. Per germline, CDR1 SGHTA and CDR2 FQGNSA. V lost 8 bases, J lost 0 bases, and 7 bases lay in between. CDR3 nucleotide sequence: TGTGCCAGCGGTTTAATGAACACTGAAGCTTTCTTT. Protein: CASGLMNTEAFF.